The clone carrying this T cell receptor beta chain was detected only a few times. Its target is unknown. Timing groups of about 4 and about 12 weeks for second doses were pooled. The trim removed 3 bases at V and 5 bases at J, leaving 7 bases unmatched. This CDR3 has 15 amino acids. Per the germline V gene, CDR1 is LGHDT and CDR2 is YNNKEL (reference sequence). The data stem from a study of T cell responses to AZD1222 COVID-19 vaccine. Study results and caveats: Every sample of the repertoires postdated the peak T cell response. Donors, mostly white British, included more females; clonal diversity was possibly underestimated.

Data came from immunoSEQ multiplex PCR; TCRdb stores just in-frame clones and leaves some out. The data contain 150,000 to 200,000 clones, around 92% of them seen just once; the ten biggest clones take up approximately 0.98%. The TCR comes from an adult who received the AZD1222 COVID-19 vaccine. This material consisted of peripheral blood, taken 28 days after the second AZD1222 dose. The genes are TRBV3-1 (or the pseudogene TRBV3-2) and TRBJ1-2, with 9 bases lining up with TRBD1. The CDR3 DNA follows: TGTGCCAGCAGCCACTTACCGGGACAGGGTTATGGCTACACCTTC. This encodes CASSHLPGQGYGYTF.